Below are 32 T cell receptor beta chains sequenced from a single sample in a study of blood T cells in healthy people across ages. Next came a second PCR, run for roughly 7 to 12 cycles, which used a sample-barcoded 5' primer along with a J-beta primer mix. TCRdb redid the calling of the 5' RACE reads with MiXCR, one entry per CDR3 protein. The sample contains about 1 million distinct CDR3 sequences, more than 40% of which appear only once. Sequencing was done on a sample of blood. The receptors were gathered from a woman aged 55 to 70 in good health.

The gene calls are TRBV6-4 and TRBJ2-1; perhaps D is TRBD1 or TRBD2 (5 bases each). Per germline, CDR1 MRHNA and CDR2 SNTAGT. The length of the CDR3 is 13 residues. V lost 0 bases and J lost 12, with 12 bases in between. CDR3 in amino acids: CASSDSRGTRQFF. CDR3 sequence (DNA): TGTGCCAGCAGTGACTCGAGGGGTACGCGGCAGTTCTTC.

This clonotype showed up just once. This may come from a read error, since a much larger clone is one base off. CDR3 protein: CASSQWTGGDEQYF. As DNA, the CDR3 is TGTGCCAGCAGCCAATGGACAGGGGGGGACGAGCAGTACTTC. The chain recombines TRBV3-1 with TRBJ2-7; 10 nucleotides agree with TRBD1. Germline assignment: CDR1 LGHDT and CDR2 YNNKEL (reference sequence). This CDR3 is built from 14 residues. V shed 2 bases, J shed 5 bases, and the junction held 3 bases outside the gene matches.

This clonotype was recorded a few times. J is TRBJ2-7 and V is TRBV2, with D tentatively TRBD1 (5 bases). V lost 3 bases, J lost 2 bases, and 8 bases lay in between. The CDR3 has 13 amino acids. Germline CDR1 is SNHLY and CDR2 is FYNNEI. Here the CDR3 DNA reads TGTGCCAGCAGTGATCAGGGCCCCTACGAGCAGTACTTC. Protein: CASSDQGPYEQYF.

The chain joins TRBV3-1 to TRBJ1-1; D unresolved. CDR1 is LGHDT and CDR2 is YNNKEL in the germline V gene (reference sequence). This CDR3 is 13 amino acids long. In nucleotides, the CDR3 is TGTGCAACCAGCATGGGGTGGGACACTGAAGCTTTCTTT. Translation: CATSMGWDTEAFF. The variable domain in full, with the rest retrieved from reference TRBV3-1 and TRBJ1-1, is DTAVSQTPKYLVTQMGNDKSIKCEQNLGHDTMYWYKQDSKKFLKIMFSYNNKELIINETVPNRFSPKSPDKAHLNLHINSLELGDSAVYFCATSMGWDTEAFFGQGTRLTVV.

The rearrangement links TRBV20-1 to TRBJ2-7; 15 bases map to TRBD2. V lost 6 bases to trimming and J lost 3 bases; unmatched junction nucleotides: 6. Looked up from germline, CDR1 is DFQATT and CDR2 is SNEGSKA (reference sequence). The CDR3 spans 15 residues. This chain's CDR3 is CSAAGLAGGNYEQYF. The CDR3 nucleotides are TGCAGTGCAGCCGGACTAGCGGGAGGGAACTACGAGCAGTACTTC.

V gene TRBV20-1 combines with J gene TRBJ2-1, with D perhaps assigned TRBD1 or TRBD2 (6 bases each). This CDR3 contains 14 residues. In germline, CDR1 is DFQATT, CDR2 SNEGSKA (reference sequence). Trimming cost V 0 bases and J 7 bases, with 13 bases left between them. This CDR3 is CSARDPWRGNEQFF. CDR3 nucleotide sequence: TGCAGTGCTAGAGACCCTTGGAGGGGGAATGAGCAGTTCTTC.

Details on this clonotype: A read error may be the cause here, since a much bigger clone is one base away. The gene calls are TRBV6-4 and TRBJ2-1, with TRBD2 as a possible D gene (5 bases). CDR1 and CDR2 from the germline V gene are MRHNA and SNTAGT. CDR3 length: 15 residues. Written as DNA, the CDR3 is TGTGCCAACAGTGATATCGAGCGGCCATACAATGAGCAGTTCTTC. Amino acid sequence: CANSDIERPYNEQFF.

CDR3 protein: CSARYRAPGYTF. CDR3 coding DNA: TGCAGTGCTAGGTACAGGGCTCCCGGCTACACCTTC. This chain connects TRBV20-1 to TRBJ1-2, with a weak D call TRBD1 (6 bases). This CDR3 has 12 residues. Trimming took 3 bases from V and 8 from J, leaving 13 bases between them. CDR1 is DFQATT, CDR2 SNEGSKA, per germline (reference sequence).

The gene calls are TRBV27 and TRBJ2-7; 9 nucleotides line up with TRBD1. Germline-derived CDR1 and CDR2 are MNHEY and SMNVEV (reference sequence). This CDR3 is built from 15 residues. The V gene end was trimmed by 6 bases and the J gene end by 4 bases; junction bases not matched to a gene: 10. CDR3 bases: TGTGCCAGCAGGATCCCGACAGGGGGGTTTTACGAGCAGTACTTC. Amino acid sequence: CASRIPTGGFYEQYF.

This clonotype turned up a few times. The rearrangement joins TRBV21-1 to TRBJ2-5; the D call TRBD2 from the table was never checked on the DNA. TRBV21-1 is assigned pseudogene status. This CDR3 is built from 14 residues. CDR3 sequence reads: CASPLGAYRETQYF. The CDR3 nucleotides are TGTGCCAGCCCCTTAGGGGCCTATCGAGAGACCCAGTACTTC.

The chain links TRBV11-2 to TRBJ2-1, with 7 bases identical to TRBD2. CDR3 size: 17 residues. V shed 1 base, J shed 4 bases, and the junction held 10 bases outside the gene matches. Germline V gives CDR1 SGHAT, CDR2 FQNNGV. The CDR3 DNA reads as TGTGCCAGCAGCTTAGGGCACCTAGCGGAGCAATACAATGAGCAGTTCTTC. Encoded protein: CASSLGHLAEQYNEQFF.

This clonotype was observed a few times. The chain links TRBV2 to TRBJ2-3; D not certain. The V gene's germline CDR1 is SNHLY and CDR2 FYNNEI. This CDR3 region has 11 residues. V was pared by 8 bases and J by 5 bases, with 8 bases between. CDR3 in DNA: TGTGCCAGCCGCAGACTAGATACGCAGTATTTT. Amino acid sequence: CASRRLDTQYF.

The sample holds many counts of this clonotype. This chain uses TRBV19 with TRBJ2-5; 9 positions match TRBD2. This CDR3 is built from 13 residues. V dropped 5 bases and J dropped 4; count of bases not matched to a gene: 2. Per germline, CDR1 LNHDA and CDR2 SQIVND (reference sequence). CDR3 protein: CASSSSGIETQYF. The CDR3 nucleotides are TGTGCCAGTAGTTCTAGCGGGATAGAGACCCAGTACTTC.

This CDR3 is CSARDRDRGIYEQFF. Here the CDR3 DNA reads TGCAGTGCTAGAGATCGGGACAGGGGCATCTACGAGCAGTTCTTC. The rearrangement links TRBV20-1 to TRBJ2-1, with 10 bases aligning to TRBD1. The CDR3 loop spans 15 amino acids. Per the germline V gene, CDR1 is DFQATT and CDR2 is SNEGSKA (reference sequence). The ends lost 0 bases at V and 10 bases at J; junction bases unmatched: 9.

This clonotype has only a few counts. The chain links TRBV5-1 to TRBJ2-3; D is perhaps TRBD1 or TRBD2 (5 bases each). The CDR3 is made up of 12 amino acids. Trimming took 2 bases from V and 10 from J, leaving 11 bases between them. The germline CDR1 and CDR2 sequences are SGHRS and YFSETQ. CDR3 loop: CASSLHGTPQYF. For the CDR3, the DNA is TGCGCCAGCAGCTTACACGGGACGCCGCAGTATTTT. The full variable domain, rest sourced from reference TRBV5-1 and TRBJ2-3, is KAGVTQTPRYLIKTRGQQVTLSCSPISGHRSVSWYQQTPGQGLQFLFEYFSETQRNKGNFPGRFSGRQFSNSRSEMNVSTLELGDSALYLCASSLHGTPQYFGPGTRLTVL.

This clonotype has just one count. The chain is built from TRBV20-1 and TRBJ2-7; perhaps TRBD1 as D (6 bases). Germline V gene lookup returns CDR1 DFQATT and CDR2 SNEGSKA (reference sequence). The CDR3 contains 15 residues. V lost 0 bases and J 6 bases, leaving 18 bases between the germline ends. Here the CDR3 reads CSARDPGGQFREQYF. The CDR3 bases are TGCAGTGCTAGAGACCCCGGCGGACAGTTCCGCGAGCAGTACTTC.

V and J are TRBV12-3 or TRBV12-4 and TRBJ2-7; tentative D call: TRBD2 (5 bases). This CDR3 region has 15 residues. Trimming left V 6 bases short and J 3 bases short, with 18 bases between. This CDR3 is CASSRFGRVGYEQYF. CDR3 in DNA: TGTGCCAGCAGCCGGTTTGGGCGGGTGGGCTACGAGCAGTACTTC.

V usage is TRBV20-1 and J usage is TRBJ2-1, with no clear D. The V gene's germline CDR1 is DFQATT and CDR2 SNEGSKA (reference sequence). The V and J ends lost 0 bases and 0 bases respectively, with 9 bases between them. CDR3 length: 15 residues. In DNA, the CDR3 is TGCAGTGCTAGAGATTTGAAAAGCTCCTACAATGAGCAGTTCTTC. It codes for CSARDLKSSYNEQFF.

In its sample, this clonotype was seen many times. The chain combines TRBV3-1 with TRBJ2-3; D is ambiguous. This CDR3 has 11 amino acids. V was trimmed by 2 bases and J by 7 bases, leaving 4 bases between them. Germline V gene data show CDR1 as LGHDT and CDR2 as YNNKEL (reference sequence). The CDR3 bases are TGTGCCAGCAGCCAACAGTATACGCAGTATTTT. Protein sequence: CASSQQYTQYF.

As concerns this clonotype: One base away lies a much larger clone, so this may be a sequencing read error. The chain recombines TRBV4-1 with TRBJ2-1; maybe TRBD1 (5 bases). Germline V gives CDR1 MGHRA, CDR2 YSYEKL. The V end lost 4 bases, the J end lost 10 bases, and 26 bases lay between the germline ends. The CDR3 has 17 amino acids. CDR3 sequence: CASSLNYQGAKSYEQFF. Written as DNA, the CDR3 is TGCGCCAGCAGCCTAAACTACCAGGGTGCAAAATCCTACGAGCAGTTCTTC.

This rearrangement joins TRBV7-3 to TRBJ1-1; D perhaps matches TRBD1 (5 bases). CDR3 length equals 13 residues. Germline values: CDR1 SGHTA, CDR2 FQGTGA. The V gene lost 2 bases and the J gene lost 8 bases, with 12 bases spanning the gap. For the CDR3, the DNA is TGTGCCAGCAGCTTAGGGCCTGGGGGAGAAGCTTTCTTT. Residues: CASSLGPGGEAFF.

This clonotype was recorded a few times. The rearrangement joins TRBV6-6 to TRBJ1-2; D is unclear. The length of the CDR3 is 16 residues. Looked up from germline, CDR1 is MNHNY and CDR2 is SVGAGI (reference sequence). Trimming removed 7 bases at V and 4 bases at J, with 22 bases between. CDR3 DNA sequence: TGTGCCAGCATCCAGACTCCCCAGACGTCCATCTATGGCTACACCTTC. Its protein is CASIQTPQTSIYGYTF.

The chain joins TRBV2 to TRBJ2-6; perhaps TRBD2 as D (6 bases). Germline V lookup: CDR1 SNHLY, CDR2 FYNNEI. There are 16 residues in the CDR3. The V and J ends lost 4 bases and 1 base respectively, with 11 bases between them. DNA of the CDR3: TGTGCCAGCAGTGTAGCGGTTATTTCTGGGGCCAACGTCCTGACTTTC. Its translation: CASSVAVISGANVLTF.

For the CDR3, the DNA is TGTGCCACCCAACCGGACAGGGGGTCTGCTGGGGCCAACGTCCTGACTTTC. Its translation: CATQPDRGSAGANVLTF. V usage is TRBV28 and J usage is TRBJ2-6, with 10 bases aligning to TRBD1. Germline CDR1 and CDR2: MDHEN and SYDVKM. The CDR3 runs 17 residues. V was clipped by 10 bases and J by 2 bases; unmatched bases: 11. The full variable domain, its missing parts supplied by reference TRBV28 and TRBJ2-6, is DVKVTQSSRYLVKRTGEKVFLECVQDMDHENMFWYRQDPGLGLRLIYFSYDVKMKEKGDIPEGYSVSREKKERFSLILESASTNQTSMYLCATQPDRGSAGANVLTFGAGSRLTVL.

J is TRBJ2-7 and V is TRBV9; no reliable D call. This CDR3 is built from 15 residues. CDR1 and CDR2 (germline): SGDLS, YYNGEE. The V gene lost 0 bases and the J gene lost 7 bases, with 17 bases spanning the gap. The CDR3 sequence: CASSVGLPTHNEQYF. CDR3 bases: TGTGCCAGCAGCGTAGGACTCCCGACCCACAATGAGCAGTACTTC.

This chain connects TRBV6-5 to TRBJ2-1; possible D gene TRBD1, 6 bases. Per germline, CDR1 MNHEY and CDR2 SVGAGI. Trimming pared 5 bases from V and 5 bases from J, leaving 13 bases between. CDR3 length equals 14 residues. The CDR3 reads CASSRSGANNEQFF. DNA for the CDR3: TGTGCCAGCAGTCGTTCAGGGGCAAACAATGAGCAGTTCTTC.

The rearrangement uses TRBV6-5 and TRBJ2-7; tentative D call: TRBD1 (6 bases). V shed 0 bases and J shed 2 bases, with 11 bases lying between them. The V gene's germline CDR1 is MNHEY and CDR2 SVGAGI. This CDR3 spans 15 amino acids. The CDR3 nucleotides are TGTGCCAGCAGTTACTCCGGGACATTTGCCTACGAGCAGTACTTC. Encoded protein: CASSYSGTFAYEQYF.

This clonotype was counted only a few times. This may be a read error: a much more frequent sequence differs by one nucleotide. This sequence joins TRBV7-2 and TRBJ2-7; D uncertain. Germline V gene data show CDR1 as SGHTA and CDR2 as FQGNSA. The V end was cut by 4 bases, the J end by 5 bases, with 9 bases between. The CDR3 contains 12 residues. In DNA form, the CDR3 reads TGTGCCAGCAGCTCCAGTAACGACGAGCAGTACTTC. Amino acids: CASSSSNDEQYF.

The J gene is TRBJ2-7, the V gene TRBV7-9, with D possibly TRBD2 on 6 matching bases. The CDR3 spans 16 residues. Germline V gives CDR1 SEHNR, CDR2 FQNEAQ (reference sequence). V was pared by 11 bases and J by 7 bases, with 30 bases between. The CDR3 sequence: CAPPLRGLLTRREQYF. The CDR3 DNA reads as TGTGCCCCTCCTTTGAGGGGATTGTTGACTAGGCGTGAGCAGTACTTC. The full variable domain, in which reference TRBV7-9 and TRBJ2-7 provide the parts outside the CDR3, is DTGVSQNPRHKITKRGQNVTFRCDPISEHNRLYWYRQTLGQGPEFLTYFQNEAQLEKSRLLSDRFSAERPKGSFSTLEIQRTEQGDSAMYLCAPPLRGLLTRREQYFGPGTRLTVT.

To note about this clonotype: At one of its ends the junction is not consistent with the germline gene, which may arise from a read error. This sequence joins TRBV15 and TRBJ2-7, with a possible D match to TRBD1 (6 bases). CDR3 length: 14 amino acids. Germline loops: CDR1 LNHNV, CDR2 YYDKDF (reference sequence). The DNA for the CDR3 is TGTGCCGCCAGCAGAGATCGGACAGCCTACGAGCAGTACTTC. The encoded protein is CAASRDRTAYEQYF.

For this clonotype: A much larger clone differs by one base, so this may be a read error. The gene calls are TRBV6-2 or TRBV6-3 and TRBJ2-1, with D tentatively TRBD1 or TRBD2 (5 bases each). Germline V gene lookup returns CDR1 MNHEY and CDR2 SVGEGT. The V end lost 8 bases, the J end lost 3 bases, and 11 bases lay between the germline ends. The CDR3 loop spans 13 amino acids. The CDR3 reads CASSGADYNEQFF. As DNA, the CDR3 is TGTGCCAGCTCCGGGGCTGACTACAATGAGCAGTTCTTC.

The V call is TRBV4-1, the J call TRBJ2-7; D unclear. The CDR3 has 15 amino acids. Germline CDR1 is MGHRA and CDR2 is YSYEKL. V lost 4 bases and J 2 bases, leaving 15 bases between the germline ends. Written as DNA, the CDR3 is TGCGCCAGCAGCCCCCGAAAGGGCGGACCCTACGAGCAGTACTTC. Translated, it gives CASSPRKGGPYEQYF.